This is a list of T cell receptor beta chains from one sample in a study of PD-L1 blockade in urothelial cancer. Some clones are missing from TCRdb's copy, which holds only in-frame ones; the method was immunoSEQ multiplex PCR. Among 57,000 or so clones, roughly 82% were seen once, and the ten largest hold 3.5% to 4.5%. Specimen: PBMCs, collected around atezolizumab (anti-PD-L1) treatment. These receptors were obtained from a man in his 70s with urothelial cancer. Both conserved end residues are part of each CDR3. Size is stated for part of the rows, as once, few or many counts, or as a class when the clone is expanded.

abundance,v_gene,CDR3aa
NA,TRBV5-4,CASSPDRVDEAFF
NA,TRBV4-1,CASSQGWLADPQAFF
NA,TRBV2,CASRRQGGTGELFF
NA,TRBV5-4,CASSFHSTGELFF
once,TRBV11-2,CASSLLAYQETQYF
NA,TRBV27,CASSSYIRDRVVHGYTF
NA,TRBV14,CASSPPFDVSDTDTQYF
NA,TRBV19,CASATSGTGVREQYF
NA,TRBV10-1,CASSEDSRITDTQYF
NA,TRBV30,CAWSSPRTSGSDEQYF
NA,TRBV5-1,CASSIAGTDTQYF
many,TRBV4-1,CASSQGTGGEDTQYF
NA,TRBV27,CASSSPYNEQFF
NA,TRBV9,CASSVERERYNEQFF
NA,TRBV4-1,CASSPPSAGEQFF
NA,TRBV28,CASITGSSYNEQFF
NA,TRBV10-3,CAPAGGETQYF
once,TRBV5-1,CASSWTSGRMTDTQYF
NA,TRBV5-4,CASSLALAENEQFF
NA,TRBV19,CASSEGPSPDTQYF
NA,TRBV10-1,CASSESQGPDTQYF
few,TRBV7-6,CASSTGQGVGGYTF
NA,TRBV7-9,CASSPKRRAGNEQFF
NA,TRBV7-9,CASSFSEAKNIQYF
once,TRBV7-7,CASSAVATDTQYF
once,TRBV7-7,CASSRSGRRETQYF
NA,TRBV2,CASSEGPLSGGFTEAFF
NA,TRBV7-9,CASSLAATGDTGELFF
NA,TRBV9,CASSVEGGQPDLTDTQYF
NA,TRBV14,CASSQELAGVKDTQYF
medium-sized,TRBV14,CASSQSGGTEAFF
NA,TRBV30,CAWRGDRMSSYNEQFF
NA,TRBV6-4,CASSERDRVPETNSNQPQHF
NA,TRBV6-4,CASRKGEDGTGELFF
NA,TRBV5-4,CASSLLRGSYGYTF
NA,TRBV14,CASSQARYTGELFF
NA,TRBV5-1,CASSLVSGSNTGELFF
NA,TRBV6-5,CASSYRASGSREQFF
few,TRBV5-4,CASSLGGGTDNEQFF
NA,TRBV11-3,CASSLTSSHEQYF
NA,TRBV15,CATSRDLGVGGNTIYF
NA,TRBV18,CASRKDMGYGYTF
NA,TRBV19,CASSIGGGSSYNEQFF
NA,TRBV19,CASRPSGRGHNEQFF
NA,TRBV29-1,CSVEEFSGSGELFF
few,TRBV11-2,CASSLGPSGRNAYEQYF
NA,TRBV6-1,CASSERQGATDTQYF
NA,TRBV9,CASSVQGPGELFF
NA,TRBV6-5,CASRPEDSREAFF
NA,TRBV4-1,CASSPRTAGQPQHF
NA,TRBV4-2,CASSQGLAGIGELFF
NA,TRBV28,CASRSLTEAFF
NA,TRBV7-2,CASSRGIYSNQPQHF
NA,TRBV28,CASTLGQVPYEQYF
NA,TRBV6-5,CASRAGNYEQYF
few,TRBV11-2,CASSGTTVSYEQYF
NA,TRBV6-5,CASSPGWSNEKLFF
NA,TRBV30,CAWKRGRGPTGELFF